A single sample gave rise to the 10 T cell receptor beta chains below, sequenced in a study of blood T cells in healthy people across ages. It was with a sample-barcoded 5' primer and a J-beta primer mix that a second PCR of roughly 7 to 12 cycles was run. MiXCR was run by TCRdb on the 5' RACE reads, yielding one entry per CDR3 protein. There are around 1,700,000 distinct CDR3 sequences in the sample; over 25% occur only once, and 6.5% to 8.5% lies in the top ten. Sequencing was carried out using blood. These receptors all stem from a young woman in good health.

The chain is built from TRBV20-1 and TRBJ1-1; unclear D gene. Trimming shortened V by 4 bases and J by 5 bases, and 11 bases separated the two germline ends. The germline gives CDR1 DFQATT, CDR2 SNEGSKA (reference sequence). CDR3 length: 12 residues. For the CDR3, the DNA is TGCAGTGCTATTAACCCCGGAACTGAAGCTTTCTTT. It yields the protein CSAINPGTEAFF.

This clonotype was seen a single time. V usage is TRBV7-8 and J usage is TRBJ1-6; perhaps TRBD1 as D (5 bases). The CDR3 length is 15 residues. Per germline, CDR1 SGHVS and CDR2 FQNEAQ. V lost 6 bases, J lost 6 bases, and 15 bases lay in between. The DNA of the CDR3 is TGTGCCAGCAGTCCCGGCCAGGGCTCTAATTCACCCCTCCACTTT. It encodes CASSPGQGSNSPLHF.

In its sample, this clonotype was seen a few times. This may arise from a read error, as a much more abundant clone is one base away. The V call is TRBV20-1, the J call TRBJ1-4; D not certain. The CDR3 is made up of 13 amino acids. Germline assignment: CDR1 DFQATT and CDR2 SNEGSKA (reference sequence). CDR3 in DNA: TGCAGTGCTAGGATCCCAACTAATGAAAAACGGTTTTTT. Translation: CSARIPTNEKRFF.

V and J are TRBV5-1 and TRBJ2-3; no reliable D call. This CDR3 is built from 13 residues. From germline, CDR1 is SGHRS and CDR2 YFSETQ. V lost 5 bases, J lost 6 bases, and 13 bases lay in between. CDR3 sequence reads: CASSNWGSDTQYF. The CDR3 DNA sequence: TGCGCCAGCAGTAACTGGGGATCCGATACGCAGTATTTT.

J is TRBJ2-2 and V is TRBV5-1; perhaps TRBD2 as D (5 bases). Germline V gene sequence: CDR1 SGHRS, CDR2 YFSETQ. The CDR3 extends over 14 amino acids. V was trimmed by 7 bases and J by 4 bases, leaving 14 bases between them. The CDR3 loop reads CASSRELRTGELFF. The DNA of the CDR3 is TGCGCCAGCTCCCGGGAATTACGCACCGGGGAGCTGTTTTTT.

This chain joins TRBV20-1 and TRBJ2-1; 7 bases match TRBD2. This CDR3 is 14 amino acids long. CDR1 and CDR2 from the germline V gene are DFQATT and SNEGSKA (reference sequence). Trimming at V came to 2 bases and at J to 12 bases, leaving 13 bases not matched to a gene. The CDR3 nucleotides read TGCAGTGCTAGAAGGCTAGCGGAGCCGATGAGGCAGTTCTTC. Translating gives CSARRLAEPMRQFF.

This clonotype was found once. The chain is built from TRBV20-1 and TRBJ2-2; tentative D call: TRBD2 (6 bases). Per germline, CDR1 DFQATT and CDR2 SNEGSKA (reference sequence). CDR3 length: 14 residues. V gave up 2 bases and J gave up 1 base, with 8 bases separating them. The CDR3 region is CSARRTKNTGELFF. In nucleotides, the CDR3 is TGCAGTGCTAGAAGGACTAAGAACACCGGGGAGCTGTTTTTT.

This clonotype was seen a few times. The chain links TRBV7-9 to TRBJ1-4, with D possibly TRBD1 on 6 matching bases. The CDR3 runs to 16 residues. Germline values: CDR1 SEHNR, CDR2 FQNEAQ (reference sequence). The V end lost 5 bases, the J end lost 5 bases, and 18 bases lay between the germline ends. The CDR3 region is CASSPSRGQENEKLFF. The CDR3 DNA follows: TGTGCCAGCAGCCCGTCGCGGGGGCAGGAAAATGAAAAACTGTTTTTT.

V is TRBV28 and J is TRBJ1-2, with 11 positions matching TRBD1. Germline V gene sequence: CDR1 MDHEN, CDR2 SYDVKM. The CDR3 consists of 15 residues. V lost 3 bases, J lost 7 bases, and 7 bases stayed unmatched. The CDR3 bases are TGTGCCAGCAGTTTGAGAGGGACAGGGGGATCTGGCTACACCTTC. Its translation: CASSLRGTGGSGYTF.

The chain carries TRBV7-9 and TRBJ2-3, with D possibly being TRBD1 or TRBD2 (5 bases each). From germline, CDR1 is SEHNR and CDR2 FQNEAQ (reference sequence). This CDR3 is 13 amino acids long. V was trimmed by 4 bases and J by 4 bases, leaving 9 bases between them. For the CDR3, the DNA is TGTGCCAGCAGCTCGGTGGGGGCAGATACGCAGTATTTT. It codes for CASSSVGADTQYF. Variable domain in full (rest from reference TRBV7-9 and TRBJ2-3): DTGVSQNPRHKITKRGQNVTFRCDPISEHNRLYWYRQTLGQGPEFLTYFQNEAQLEKSRLLSDRFSAERPKGSFSTLEIQRTEQGDSAMYLCASSSVGADTQYFGPGTRLTVL.